This T cell receptor beta chain was sequenced for a study of blood T cell repertoires in COVID-19. For the study at large: Sites in the United States, Italy and Spain provided acute and convalescent COVID-19 samples.

Sequencing used immunoSEQ multiplex PCR; TCRdb keeps in-frame clones, though not all of them. The table includes a few hundred thousand clones, roughly 87% detected once. The sequence derives from a man younger than 30 with acute COVID-19. Source material: PBMCs or T cells enriched from blood (not recorded which).

The chain's CDR3 is CATSRDDLAAYYSNQPQHF. CDR3 in DNA: TGTGCCACCAGCAGAGATGATTTGGCAGCATACTATAGCAATCAGCCCCAGCATTTT. The gene calls are TRBV15 and TRBJ1-5, with D hard to call. Germline V gives CDR1 LNHNV, CDR2 YYDKDF (reference sequence). CDR3 length: 19 residues. Trimming took 0 bases from V and 0 from J, leaving 18 bases between them. The full variable domain, rest sourced from reference TRBV15 and TRBJ1-5, is DAMVIQNPRYQVTQFGKPVTLSCSQTLNHNVMYWYQQKSSQAPKLLFHYYDKDFNNEADTPDNFQSRRPNTSFCFLDIRSPGLGDTAMYLCATSRDDLAAYYSNQPQHFGDGTRLSIL.